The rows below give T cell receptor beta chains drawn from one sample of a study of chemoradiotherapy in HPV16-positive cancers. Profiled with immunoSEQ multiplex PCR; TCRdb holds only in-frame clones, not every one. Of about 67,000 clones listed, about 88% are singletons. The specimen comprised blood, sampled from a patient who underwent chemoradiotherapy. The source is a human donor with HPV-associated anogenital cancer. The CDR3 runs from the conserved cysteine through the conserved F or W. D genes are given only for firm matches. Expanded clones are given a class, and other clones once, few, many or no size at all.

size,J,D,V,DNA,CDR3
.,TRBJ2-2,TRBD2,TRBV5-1,TGCGCCAGCAGCTCTGGACTAGCGGGAGGGGCCGGGGAGCTGTTTTTT,CASSSGLAGGAGELFF
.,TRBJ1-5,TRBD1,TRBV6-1,TGTGCCAGCAGTGAATTTGCTGGGACAGGGGCCCAGCCCCAGCATTTT,CASSEFAGTGAQPQHF
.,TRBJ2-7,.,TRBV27,TGTGCCAGCAGTAGGGACCTCGTCTCCGAGCAGTACTTC,CASSRDLVSEQYF
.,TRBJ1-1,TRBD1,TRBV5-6,TGTGCCAGCAGCTTCACAGGGGGCGCGGGGAACACTGAAGCTTTCTTT,CASSFTGGAGNTEAFF
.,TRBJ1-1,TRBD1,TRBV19,TGTGCCAGTACCACGGACAGGGGGGGTACTGAAGCTTTCTTT,CASTTDRGGTEAFF
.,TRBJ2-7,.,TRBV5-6,TGTGCCAGCAGCTTTTACGGCTACGAGCAGTACTTC,CASSFYGYEQYF
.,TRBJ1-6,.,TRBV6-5,TGTGCCAGCAGTTACTCCGCAGGGAATAGTTATTCACCCCTCCACTTT,CASSYSAGNSYSPLHF
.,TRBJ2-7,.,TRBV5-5,TGTGCCAGCAGCTTGGAGGGCGGACCCTCCTACGAGCAGTACTTC,CASSLEGGPSYEQYF
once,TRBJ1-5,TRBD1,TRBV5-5,TGTGCCAGCAGCTGGACAGGGGGGAGCAATCAGCCCCAGCATTTT,CASSWTGGSNQPQHF
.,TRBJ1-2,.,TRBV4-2,TGTGCCAGCAGCCAACGGCAAGGGGAAGGTGGCTACACCTTC,CASSQRQGEGGYTF
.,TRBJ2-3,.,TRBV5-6,TGTGCCAGCAGCTTGGCCTCCCTTCCAGATACGCAGTATTTT,CASSLASLPDTQYF
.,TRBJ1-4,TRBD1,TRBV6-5,TGTGCCAGCAGCCCTGGGACAGGGCTTAATGAAAAACTGTTTTTT,CASSPGTGLNEKLFF
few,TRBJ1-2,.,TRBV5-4,TGTGCCAGCAGCTTGGTACAGGGATCTGGCTACACCTTC,CASSLVQGSGYTF
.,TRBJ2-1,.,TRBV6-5,TGTGCCAGCAGTTACTCGTCCACAGGGACCAATGAGCAGTTCTTC,CASSYSSTGTNEQFF
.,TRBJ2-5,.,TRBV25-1,TGTGCCAGCAGTGAAGGAGGCAACCAAGAGACCCAGTACTTC,CASSEGGNQETQYF
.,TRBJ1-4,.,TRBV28,TGTGCCAGCAGAGTTGGGGGGCCTGCAACTAATGAAAAACTGTTTTTT,CASRVGGPATNEKLFF
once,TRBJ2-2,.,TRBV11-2,TGTGCCAGCATGAAAGACGCGACCGGGGAGCTGTTTTTT,CASMKDATGELFF
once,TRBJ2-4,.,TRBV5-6,TGTGCCAGCAGCCTCCCCGACGTGGACATTCAGTACTTC,CASSLPDVDIQYF
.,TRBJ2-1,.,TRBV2,TGTGCCAGCATTCCCGAGGCCCAACAAATCTACAATGAGCAGTTCTTC,CASIPEAQQIYNEQFF
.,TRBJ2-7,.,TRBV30,TGTGCCTGGGACAGGTCTATCTACTACGAGCAGTACTTC,CAWDRSIYYEQYF
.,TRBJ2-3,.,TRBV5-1,TGCGCCAGCAGCTTGGCCTTAGAATCAGGGGAGAGTGTTGTTTTT,CASSLALESGESVVF
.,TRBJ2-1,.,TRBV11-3,TGTGCCAGCAGCCGGGCGAATGAGCAGTTCTTC,CASSRANEQFF
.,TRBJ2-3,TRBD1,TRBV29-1,TGCAGCGTTGAACAGGGGGTCGCAGATACGCAGTATTTT,CSVEQGVADTQYF
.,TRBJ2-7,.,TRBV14,TGTGCCAGCAGCCCGACAGGTGGCGAGCAGTACTTC,CASSPTGGEQYF
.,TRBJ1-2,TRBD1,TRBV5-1,TGCGCCAGCAGCTTGGGTACAGGGGGCTTGGATGGCTACACCTTC,CASSLGTGGLDGYTF
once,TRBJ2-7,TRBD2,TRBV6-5,TGTGCCAGCAGTTATGCGGGGGCCTACGAGCAGTACTTC,CASSYAGAYEQYF
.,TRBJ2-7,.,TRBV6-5,TGTGCCAGCAGCCAAGGCCACGAGCAGTACTTC,CASSQGHEQYF
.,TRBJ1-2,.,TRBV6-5,TGTGCCAGCAATCAGAGATATGGCTACACCTTC,CASNQRYGYTF
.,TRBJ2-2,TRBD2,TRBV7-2,TGTGCCAGCAGAATAGCGGGCCACACCGGGGAGCTGTTTTTT,CASRIAGHTGELFF
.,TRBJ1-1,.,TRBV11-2,TGTGCCAGCAGCGTAGGGCAGAACACTGAAGCTTTCTTT,CASSVGQNTEAFF
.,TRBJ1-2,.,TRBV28,TGTGCCACCTCTTTGGGTGGCTACACCTTC,CATSLGGYTF
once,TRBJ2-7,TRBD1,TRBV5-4,TGTGCCAGCAGCCTCATCACTAGGACAGGGGGCATGTACGAGCAGTACTTC,CASSLITRTGGMYEQYF
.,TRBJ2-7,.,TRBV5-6,TGTGCCAGCAGCTTGGGACAGCCTACCTACGAGCAGTACTTC,CASSLGQPTYEQYF
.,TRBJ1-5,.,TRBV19,TGTGCCAGTAGCAGGGTTGAAAGGGAAAAGCTCCGGCCCCAGCATTTT,CASSRVEREKLRPQHF
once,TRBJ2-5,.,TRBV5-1,TGCGCCAGCAGCTTAGCTAAAGAGACCCAGTACTTC,CASSLAKETQYF